This is a list of T cell receptor beta chains from one sample in a study of blood T cells in healthy people across ages. TCRdb called the 5' RACE reads again in MiXCR, with one record for every CDR3 protein. The sample includes 450,000 to 600,000 distinct CDR3 sequences, about 27% seen only once; the top ten take 3% to 4.5%. This same sample was also taken into another study, of T cells of mothers and their children.

The specimen sequenced was blood. Source of these receptors: a boy aged 2-9 years in good health. Both conserved end residues are part of each CDR3. Fields, in order: J gene, clone size, D gene, V gene, CDR3 length, CDR3 protein, CDR3 DNA. A D gene is named only where the DNA matches it firmly. Not all rows give a size; the values are once, few, many and, for expanded clones, a class.

TRBJ2-7 . . TRBV29-1 10 CSVVAYEQYF TGCAGCGTTGTTGCCTACGAGCAGTACTTC
TRBJ2-7 . TRBD2 TRBV7-9 16 CASRPPGLAGGNEQYF TGTGCCAGCAGACCTCCGGGACTAGCGGGAGGGAACGAGCAGTACTTC
TRBJ2-2 . . TRBV7-8 15 CASSRWGHNTGELFF TGTGCCAGCAGCCGTTGGGGACACAACACCGGGGAGCTGTTTTTT
TRBJ2-5 . . TRBV7-6 15 CASSLAWVRGETQYF TGTGCCAGCAGCTTAGCATGGGTCAGGGGTGAGACCCAGTACTTC
TRBJ2-5 . TRBD2 TRBV7-7 15 CASSALLAGGGEQYF TGTGCCAGCAGCGCCTTACTAGCGGGAGGAGGGGAGCAGTACTTC
TRBJ2-7 few . TRBV20-1 17 CSARERLANFPTYEQYF TGCAGTGCTAGAGAGAGGCTAGCCAACTTCCCTACCTACGAGCAGTACTTC
TRBJ2-5 . TRBD2 TRBV7-9 14 CASSTLAGEEAQYF TGTGCCAGCAGCACCTTAGCGGGGGAAGAGGCCCAGTACTTC
TRBJ2-5 . . TRBV12-3/TRBV12-4 15 CASSLNKRFQETQYF TGTGCCAGCAGTTTGAATAAGCGGTTCCAAGAGACCCAGTACTTC
TRBJ2-5 few . TRBV20-1 10 CSAKGETQYF TGCAGCGCCAAAGGAGAGACCCAGTACTTC
TRBJ2-7 few TRBD1 TRBV25-1 15 CASSEPGQTAYEQYF TGTGCCAGCAGTGAACCGGGACAGACGGCCTACGAGCAGTACTTC
TRBJ2-3 few . TRBV5-1 15 CASSLAGRDPDTQYF TGCGCCAGCAGCTTGGCAGGTCGGGACCCAGATACGCAGTATTTT
TRBJ1-4 . . TRBV7-9 16 CASSLATTARNEKLFF TGTGCCAGTAGCTTAGCGACAACGGCGAGAAATGAAAAACTGTTTTTT
TRBJ2-5 few . TRBV11-2 16 CASSFDYGGGGETQYF TGTGCCAGCAGCTTCGACTATGGGGGGGGCGGAGAGACCCAGTACTTC
TRBJ2-5 few . TRBV4-1 15 CASSQEWGGSETQYF TGCGCCAGCAGCCAAGAGTGGGGGGGCAGCGAGACCCAGTACTTC
TRBJ2-5 few . TRBV12-5 15 CASGLGLAGSETQYF TGTGCTAGTGGTTTGGGACTTGCGGGGTCTGAGACCCAGTACTTC
TRBJ2-5 many TRBD2 TRBV7-9 16 CASSPFSGSWGETQYF TGTGCCAGCAGCCCCTTCAGCGGGAGTTGGGGAGAGACCCAGTACTTC
TRBJ2-7 many . TRBV20-1 12 CSARRGSYEQYF TGCAGTGCTAGAAGGGGCTCCTACGAGCAGTACTTC
TRBJ2-7 . TRBD2 TRBV6-2/TRBV6-3 14 CASKTLALAYEQYF TGTGCCAGCAAGACACTAGCGCTTGCCTACGAGCAGTACTTC
TRBJ2-5 few . TRBV20-1 13 CSVHHRRVSAQYF TGCAGTGTCCACCATCGACGGGTGTCGGCCCAGTACTTC
TRBJ2-1 . . TRBV20-1 13 CSAAGTRRDEQFF TGCAGTGCAGCTGGGACTCGGAGGGATGAGCAGTTCTTC
TRBJ2-7 . TRBD1 TRBV20-1 15 CSALGTGVNSYEQYF TGCAGTGCTCTCGGGACAGGGGTCAACTCCTACGAGCAGTACTTC
TRBJ2-1 . TRBD2 TRBV7-9 17 CASSFSRLAGGYNEQFF TGTGCCAGCAGCTTTTCGAGACTAGCGGGAGGGTATAATGAGCAGTTCTTC
TRBJ1-3 . TRBD1 TRBV5-5 16 CASSVGQGRLGNTIYF TGTGCCAGCAGCGTAGGACAGGGGCGGCTTGGAAACACCATATATTTT
TRBJ2-7 . . TRBV4-3 15 CASSHATASSYEQYF TGCGCCAGCAGCCACGCGACCGCCTCCTCCTACGAGCAGTACTTC
TRBJ2-3 . . TRBV10-3 14 CAISGSRDTNTQYF TGTGCCATCAGTGGTTCGCGGGATACAAATACGCAGTATTTT
TRBJ1-4 few . TRBV13 12 CASSLGDEKLFF TGTGCCAGCAGCTTGGGGGATGAAAAACTGTTTTTT
TRBJ1-3 . . TRBV6-1 17 CASSPTPGPTPGNTIYF TGTGCCAGCAGCCCCACGCCGGGACCGACCCCTGGAAACACCATATATTTT
TRBJ2-7 . TRBD1 TRBV29-1 18 CSVSTWPLYGTASYEQYF TGCAGCGTTTCCACCTGGCCATTATACGGGACAGCTTCCTACGAGCAGTACTTC
TRBJ1-4 . . TRBV7-2 12 CASSFYREKLFF TGTGCCAGCAGCTTCTACAGGGAAAAACTGTTTTTT
TRBJ2-7 . TRBD1 TRBV30 12 CALGTGFFEQYF TGTGCCCTCGGGACAGGGTTCTTCGAGCAGTACTTC
TRBJ1-4 few . TRBV7-2 14 CASSLAGFNEKLFF TGTGCCAGCAGCTTAGCGGGGTTTAATGAAAAACTGTTTTTT
TRBJ2-7 . . TRBV15 15 CATSRAFFSSYEQYF TGTGCCACCAGCAGAGCTTTCTTCAGCTCCTACGAGCAGTACTTC
TRBJ2-2 . TRBD2 TRBV29-1 14 CSALSGGDTGELFF TGCAGCGCCCTTAGCGGGGGGGACACCGGGGAGCTGTTTTTT
TRBJ2-5 few . TRBV7-9 19 CASSLAYGGVSGPRETQYF TGTGCCAGCAGCTTAGCGTACGGAGGGGTGAGTGGACCGCGGGAGACCCAGTACTTC
TRBJ2-5 . . TRBV7-2 16 CASSLYWATGRETQYF TGTGCCAGCAGCTTATACTGGGCCACCGGAAGGGAGACCCAGTACTTC
TRBJ2-5 . . TRBV7-6 15 CASGGGMGDQETQYF TGTGCCAGCGGAGGGGGGATGGGGGACCAAGAGACCCAGTACTTC
TRBJ2-3 . TRBD2 TRBV10-2 17 CASSDQAVLAGGDTQYF TGCGCCAGCAGTGACCAGGCCGTACTAGCGGGAGGAGATACGCAGTATTTT
TRBJ1-2 . . TRBV5-1 15 CASSIRWADNYGYTF TGCGCCAGCAGCATCCGGTGGGCAGATAACTATGGCTACACCTTC
TRBJ2-5 . . TRBV5-1 13 CASSFWVSETQYF TGCGCCAGCAGTTTCTGGGTTTCAGAGACCCAGTACTTC
TRBJ1-1 . . TRBV29-1 14 CSGLGDSMNTEAFF TGCAGCGGATTAGGGGACTCCATGAACACTGAAGCTTTCTTT
TRBJ2-1 . . TRBV7-9 16 CASPSEPSSGSNEQFF TGTGCCAGTCCCAGCGAGCCTTCTAGTGGCTCCAATGAGCAGTTCTTC
TRBJ1-4 . TRBD1 TRBV9 16 CASSESNRGRDEKLFF TGTGCCAGCAGCGAGTCTAACAGGGGGCGGGATGAAAAACTGTTTTTT
TRBJ2-3 few TRBD2 TRBV6-6 14 CASSYLLAGDTQYF TGTGCCAGCAGTTACTTACTAGCGGGAGATACGCAGTATTTT
TRBJ2-1 . TRBD1 TRBV18 15 CASSRTGTGPNEQFF TGTGCCAGCTCACGAACCGGGACAGGGCCGAATGAGCAGTTCTTC
TRBJ2-2 . . TRBV20-1 16 CSASLPRTQNTGELFF TGCAGTGCTAGCCTTCCGAGGACCCAGAACACCGGGGAGCTGTTTTTT
TRBJ2-7 . . TRBV12-3/TRBV12-4 14 CASARQGALNEQYF TGTGCCAGCGCTCGACAAGGGGCTTTGAACGAGCAGTACTTC
TRBJ2-7 . . TRBV7-2 12 CASSSLGIEQYF TGTGCCAGCAGCTCCCTGGGAATCGAGCAGTACTTC
TRBJ1-4 . . TRBV2 13 CASSEALGPGLFF TGTGCCAGCAGTGAAGCGCTAGGACCTGGACTGTTTTTT
TRBJ1-2 . . TRBV7-9 16 CASSLVQDIQLAGYTF TGTGCCAGCAGCTTAGTGCAGGACATACAATTGGCAGGCTACACCTTC
TRBJ1-2 . . TRBV20-1 9 CSARDYYTF TGCAGTGCTAGAGATTACTACACCTTC